One and the same sample provided the 24 T cell receptor beta chains below, sequenced in a study of T-cell reconstitution after alpha-beta-depleted transplantation in children. For TCRbeta, the library was prepared with unique molecular identifiers. TCRdb passed the PCR reads through MiXCR, listing each CDR3 protein once. The sample lists almost 500,000 distinct CDR3 sequences; about 10% were seen once. Sequenced here: PBMCs, sampled before TCRalphabeta/CD19-depleted stem cell transplant. These receptors came from a child under 10 years old with inherited bone marrow failure, due to receive a stem cell transplant.

The chain uses TRBV4-3 and TRBJ2-1, with D perhaps TRBD2 (5 bases). Trimming removed 3 bases from V and 4 bases from J, with 13 bases in between. Germline V gene sequence: CDR1 LGHNA, CDR2 YSLEER. The CDR3 sequence is 15 residues long. This chain's CDR3 is CASSQEEDPYNEQFF. The CDR3 region has the DNA TGCGCCAGCAGCCAGGAGGAGGACCCATACAATGAGCAGTTCTTC.

As to this clonotype: Relative to the germline gene, one junction end is altered; a read error may explain this. This chain connects TRBV27 to TRBJ1-1; 7 nucleotides match TRBD1. The CDR3 contains 15 residues. Germline V gene lookup returns CDR1 MNHEY and CDR2 SMNVEV (reference sequence). The CDR3, as DNA: TGTGCCAGCAGTTCCAGGGGGGGGGGATACACTGAAGATTTCTTT. Amino acid sequence: CASSSRGGGYTEDFF.

In this sample, this clonotype turned up many times. This rearrangement joins TRBV9 to TRBJ2-1, with 7 bases matching TRBD2. With V trimmed by 4 bases and J by 4 bases, 20 bases remained unmatched. Germline CDR1 and CDR2: SGDLS and YYNGEE. The CDR3 extends over 19 amino acids. This CDR3 is CASSSREWGTTTNYNEQFF. DNA for the CDR3: TGTGCCAGCAGCTCCCGAGAGTGGGGGACTACGACTAATTACAATGAGCAGTTCTTC.

A few counts support this clonotype. The V gene is TRBV29-1, the J gene TRBJ2-2; 7 bases line up with TRBD2. Germline assignment: CDR1 SQVTM and CDR2 ANQGSEA. Trimming removed 7 bases from V and 1 base from J; junction bases left unmatched: 6. The CDR3 consists of 14 residues. In nucleotides, the CDR3 is TGCAGCGCCGGGCTAGCGGAGAACACCGGGGAGCTGTTTTTT. Its protein product is CSAGLAENTGELFF.

This clonotype was counted ten times or more. The chain has TRBV12-3 or TRBV12-4 and TRBJ2-7, with unresolved D. CDR3 size: 13 residues. V was trimmed by 2 bases and J by 3 bases, leaving 8 bases between them. The CDR3 spells CASSLFTNYEQYF. In DNA form, the CDR3 reads TGTGCCAGCAGTTTATTTACTAACTACGAGCAGTACTTC.

Note on this clonotype: A much larger clone is a single base away; this may be a read error. The V and J genes are TRBV28 and TRBJ2-7; D remains unclear. CDR3 length: 11 amino acids. Between the trimmed V and J ends, which lost 11 bases and 10 bases, there was a span of 18 bases. Germline V gene lookup returns CDR1 MDHEN and CDR2 SYDVKM. This chain's CDR3 is CASHGARDQYF. CDR3 bases: TGTGCCTCGCATGGAGCGAGAGATCAGTACTTC.

This clonotype was observed many times. This sequence joins TRBV29-1 and TRBJ2-7; D possibly corresponds to TRBD2 (5 bases). V was cut by 4 bases and J by 3 bases, with 13 bases left in between. The CDR3 sequence is 13 residues long. CDR1 is SQVTM, CDR2 ANQGSEA, per germline. The CDR3 spells CSVVPRGNYEQYF. In DNA, the CDR3 is TGCAGCGTTGTCCCCCGGGGAAACTACGAGCAGTACTTC.

This clonotype has at least ten counts. The chain has TRBV29-1 and TRBJ1-5; 8 bases map to TRBD1. CDR1 and CDR2 from the germline V gene are SQVTM and ANQGSEA. The trim removed 4 bases at V and 11 bases at J, leaving 7 bases unmatched. The CDR3 is made up of 12 amino acids. This chain's CDR3 is CSVVGTGGTQHF. The CDR3 nucleotides read TGCAGCGTTGTTGGGACAGGCGGAACCCAGCATTTT.

A remark on this clonotype: A single base separates this from a much larger clone, so it may be a read error. The V call is TRBV20-1, the J call TRBJ2-2; perhaps D is TRBD1 or TRBD2 (5 bases each). Germline V CDR1 and CDR2: DFQATT, SNEGSKA (reference sequence). The CDR3 consists of 15 residues. Trimming removed 3 bases from V and 2 bases from J, with 13 bases in between. CDR3 sequence reads: CSARNSGTNTGELFF. The CDR3 coding sequence is TGCAGTGCTAGGAACTCAGGGACCAACACCGGGGAGCTGTTTTTT.

In its sample, this clonotype was seen many times. The V call is TRBV27, the J call TRBJ2-2, with a possible D match to TRBD2 (5 bases). The ends were cut back, 1 base at V and 2 bases at J, with 8 bases in the middle. CDR3 size: 15 residues. Germline-derived CDR1 and CDR2 are MNHEY and SMNVEV (reference sequence). The CDR3 region has the DNA TGTGCCAGCAGTTTATGGCCGGGAAACACCGGGGAGCTGTTTTTT. Translated, it gives CASSLWPGNTGELFF.

The CDR3 DNA reads as TGCGCCAGCAGCGCGGGGGGGGCAGGGGTGAGGGGTGAGCAGTTCTTC. This gives the protein CASSAGGAGVRGEQFF. The genes are TRBV4-3 and TRBJ2-1; TRBD2 matches at 9 bases. This CDR3 contains 16 residues. Trimming cost V 5 bases and J 9 bases; bases outside gene matches: 14. The germline CDR1 and CDR2 sequences are LGHNA and YSLEER.

This clonotype was recorded a few times. The V call is TRBV7-9, the J call TRBJ2-7; D is unresolved. Trimming left V 1 base short and J 5 bases short, with 18 bases between. The CDR3 spans 16 residues. Germline V lookup: CDR1 SEHNR, CDR2 FQNEAQ (reference sequence). The CDR3 reads CASSLDVSLSANEQYF. In DNA form, the CDR3 reads TGTGCCAGCAGCTTAGATGTCAGTTTATCCGCCAACGAGCAGTACTTC.

This clonotype was observed at least ten times. This sequence joins TRBV5-1 and TRBJ2-6, with no clear D. V lost 0 bases to trimming and J lost 0 bases, with 7 bases between them. Germline CDR1 SGHRS, CDR2 YFSETQ. The CDR3 consists of 16 residues. The CDR3 reads CASSLVPSSGANVLTF. The CDR3 DNA is TGCGCCAGCAGCTTGGTCCCATCCTCTGGGGCCAACGTCCTGACTTTC.

This clonotype was seen repeatedly, ten times or more. This chain links TRBV4-1 with TRBJ2-7, with TRBD1 as a possible D gene (6 bases). Between the trimmed V and J ends, which lost 2 bases and 9 bases, there was a span of 26 bases. CDR1 is MGHRA, CDR2 YSYEKL, per germline. CDR3 length equals 17 residues. The CDR3 coding sequence is TGCGCCAGCAGCCAAACTGGGGGCCCAGGGGCTATGGAGCCGCAGTACTTC. Translation: CASSQTGGPGAMEPQYF.

V usage is TRBV7-2 and J usage is TRBJ1-2, with D hard to call. This CDR3 is 15 amino acids long. Looked up from germline, CDR1 is SGHTA and CDR2 is FQGNSA. Deletions cut 1 base from V and 2 bases from J, with 11 bases between. CDR3 sequence reads: CASSLEPGLNYGYTF. CDR3 in DNA: TGTGCCAGCAGCTTAGAGCCAGGCCTCAACTATGGCTACACCTTC.

This clonotype was detected many times. The chain recombines TRBV20-1 with TRBJ2-4; 11 bases are a match to TRBD2. Trimming at V came to 6 bases and at J to 0 bases, leaving 4 bases not matched to a gene. This CDR3 comprises 15 residues. The germline CDR1 and CDR2 sequences are DFQATT and SNEGSKA (reference sequence). CDR3 sequence reads: CSATGLAGAKNIQYF. CDR3 bases: TGCAGTGCAACTGGACTAGCGGGAGCCAAAAACATTCAGTACTTC.

The chain has TRBV4-3 and TRBJ2-1; a weak D match, TRBD2 (5 bases). CDR3 length equals 17 residues. Germline assignment: CDR1 LGHNA and CDR2 YSLEER. V lost 0 bases and J 3 bases, leaving 15 bases between the germline ends. CDR3 coding DNA: TGCGCCAGCAGCCAAGATCCTAGCAGTGGCTTCTACAATGAGCAGTTCTTC. Amino acid sequence: CASSQDPSSGFYNEQFF.

A word on this clonotype: Without the conserved terminal phenylalanine or tryptophan, this CDR3 likely stems from a read error. The chain joins TRBV24-1 to TRBJ2-2, with D maybe TRBD1 (5 bases). V lost 4 bases and J lost 0, with 11 bases in between. CDR3 length: 16 amino acids. Germline lookup yields CDR1 KGHDR and CDR2 SFDVKD. The CDR3 bases are TGTGCCACCAGTGACCCGACAGTATCGAACACCGGGGAGCTGTTTGTT. It yields the protein CATSDPTVSNTGELFV.

This clonotype was found many times. V gene TRBV5-5 combines with J gene TRBJ1-2; D is perhaps TRBD1 (6 bases). Germline lookup yields CDR1 SGHKS and CDR2 YYEKEE (reference sequence). The CDR3 totals 16 residues. Trimming removed 0 bases from V and 6 bases from J, with 18 bases in between. For the CDR3, the DNA is TGTGCCAGCAGCTTGGTGGGGGGCTCTGAACGGAATGGCTACACCTTC. As protein: CASSLVGGSERNGYTF.

This clonotype was recorded many times. The V call is TRBV5-1, the J call TRBJ2-1; 8 positions match TRBD2. Germline assignment: CDR1 SGHRS and CDR2 YFSETQ. V lost 0 bases, J lost 8 bases, and 7 bases stayed unmatched. The CDR3 totals 15 residues. CDR3 sequence: CASSLVRREEDEQFF. CDR3 DNA sequence: TGCGCCAGCAGCTTGGTTCGGCGGGAGGAGGATGAGCAGTTCTTC.

This clonotype appeared once. Since a much larger clone is just one base distant, this may be a read error. V gene TRBV5-1 combines with J gene TRBJ2-3, with 8 bases that match TRBD1. The CDR3 consists of 15 residues. The germline CDR1 and CDR2 sequences are SGHRS and YFSETQ. In nucleotides, the CDR3 is TGCGCCAGCAGCCAAGACTCTGGACAGGGCGATACGCACTATTTT. This codes for CASSQDSGQGDTHYF.

The table lists this clonotype with many counts. The chain has TRBV29-1 and TRBJ2-1; D is unresolved. V was trimmed by 6 bases and J by 7 bases, leaving 13 bases between them. The CDR3 extends over 12 amino acids. CDR1 is SQVTM and CDR2 is ANQGSEA in the germline V gene. CDR3 residues: CSVDGTDNEQFF. In DNA form, the CDR3 reads TGCAGCGTGGATGGCACGGATAATGAGCAGTTCTTC.

This clonotype was observed many times. Mismatch with germline at one junction end may stem from a read error. The gene calls are TRBV7-2 and TRBJ2-5, with TRBD1 matching 10 bases. CDR1 is SGHTA, CDR2 FQGNSA, per germline. The CDR3 has 11 amino acids. CDR3 amino acids: CASSLSTGGEF. As DNA, the CDR3 is TGTGCCAGCAGCTTATCGACAGGGGGCGAGTTC.

The chain uses TRBV20-1 and TRBJ2-7; 10 bases map to TRBD1. The V and J ends lost 4 bases and 4 bases, in that order; junction bases with no gene match: 4. Per germline, CDR1 DFQATT and CDR2 SNEGSKA (reference sequence). This CDR3 is built from 13 residues. In DNA form, the CDR3 reads TGCAGTGCTAAGCGACAGGGGGCATACGAGCAGTACTTC. Encoded protein: CSAKRQGAYEQYF.